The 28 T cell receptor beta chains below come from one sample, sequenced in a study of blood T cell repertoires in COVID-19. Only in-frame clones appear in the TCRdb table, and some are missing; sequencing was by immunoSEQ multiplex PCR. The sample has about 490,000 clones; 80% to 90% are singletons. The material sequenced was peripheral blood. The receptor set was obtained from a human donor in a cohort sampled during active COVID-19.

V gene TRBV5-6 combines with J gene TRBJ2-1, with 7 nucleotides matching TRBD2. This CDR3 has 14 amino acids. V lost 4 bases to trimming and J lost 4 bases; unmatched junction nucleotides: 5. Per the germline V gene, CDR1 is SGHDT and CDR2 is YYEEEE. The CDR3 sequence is CASSPGRVYNEQFF. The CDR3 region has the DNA TGTGCCAGCAGCCCGGGGAGGGTGTACAATGAGCAGTTCTTC.

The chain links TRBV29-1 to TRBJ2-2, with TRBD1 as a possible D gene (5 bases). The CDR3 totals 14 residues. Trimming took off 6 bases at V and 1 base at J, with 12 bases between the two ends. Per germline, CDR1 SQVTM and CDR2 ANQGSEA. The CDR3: CSVSGSGNTGELFF. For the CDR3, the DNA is TGCAGCGTGTCAGGGTCTGGGAACACCGGGGAGCTGTTTTTT.

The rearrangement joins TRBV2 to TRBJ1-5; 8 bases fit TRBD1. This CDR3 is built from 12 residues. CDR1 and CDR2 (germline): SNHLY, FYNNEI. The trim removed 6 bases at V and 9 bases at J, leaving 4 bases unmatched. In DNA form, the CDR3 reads TGTGCCAGCAGGGGACAGGCGCGGCCCCAGCATTTT. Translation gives CASRGQARPQHF.

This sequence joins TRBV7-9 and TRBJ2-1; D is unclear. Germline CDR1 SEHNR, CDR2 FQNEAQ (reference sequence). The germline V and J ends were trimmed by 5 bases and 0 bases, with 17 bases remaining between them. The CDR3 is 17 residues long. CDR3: CASSLPRIGSSYNEQFF. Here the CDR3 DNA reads TGTGCCAGCAGCCTCCCCAGGATCGGCTCCTCCTACAATGAGCAGTTCTTC.

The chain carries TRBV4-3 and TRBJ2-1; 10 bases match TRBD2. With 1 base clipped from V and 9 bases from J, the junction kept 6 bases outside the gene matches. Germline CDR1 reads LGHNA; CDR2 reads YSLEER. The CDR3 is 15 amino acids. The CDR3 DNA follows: TGCGCCAGCAGCCAAGTGCCTAGCGGGAGATCTGAGCAGTTCTTC. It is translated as CASSQVPSGRSEQFF.

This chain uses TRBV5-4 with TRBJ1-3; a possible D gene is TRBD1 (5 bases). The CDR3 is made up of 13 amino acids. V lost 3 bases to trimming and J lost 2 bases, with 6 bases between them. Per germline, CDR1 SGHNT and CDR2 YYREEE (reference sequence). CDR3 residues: CASSWGAGNTIYF. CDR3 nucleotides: TGTGCCAGCAGCTGGGGGGCTGGAAACACCATATATTTT.

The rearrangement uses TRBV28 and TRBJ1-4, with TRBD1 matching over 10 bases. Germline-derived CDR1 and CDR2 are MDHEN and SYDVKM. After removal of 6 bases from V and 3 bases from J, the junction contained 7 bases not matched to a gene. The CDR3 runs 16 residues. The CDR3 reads CASRSTGGPSNEKLFF. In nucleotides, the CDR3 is TGTGCCAGCAGATCGACAGGGGGCCCCTCTAATGAAAAACTGTTTTTT.

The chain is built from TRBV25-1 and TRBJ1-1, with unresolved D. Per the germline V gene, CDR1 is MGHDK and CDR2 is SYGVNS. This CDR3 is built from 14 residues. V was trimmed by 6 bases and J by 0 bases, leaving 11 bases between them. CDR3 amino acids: CASRGDGVNTEAFF. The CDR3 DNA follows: TGTGCCAGCAGGGGAGACGGAGTGAACACTGAAGCTTTCTTT.

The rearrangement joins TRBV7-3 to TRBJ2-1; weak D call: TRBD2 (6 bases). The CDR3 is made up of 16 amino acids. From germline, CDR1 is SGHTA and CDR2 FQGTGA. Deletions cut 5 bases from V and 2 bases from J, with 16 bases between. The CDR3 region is CASSTKRGTAYNEQFF. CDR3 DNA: TGTGCCAGCAGCACAAAACGGGGGACGGCCTACAATGAGCAGTTCTTC.

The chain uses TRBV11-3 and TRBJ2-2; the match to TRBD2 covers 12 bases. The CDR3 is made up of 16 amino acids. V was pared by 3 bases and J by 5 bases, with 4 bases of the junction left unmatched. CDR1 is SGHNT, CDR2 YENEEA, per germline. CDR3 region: CASSFGGTSGTGELFF. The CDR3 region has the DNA TGTGCCAGCAGCTTTGGGGGGACTAGCGGGACCGGGGAGCTGTTTTTT.

The CDR3 region is CASSVGPPGNQPQHF. The CDR3, as DNA: TGTGCCAGTAGTGTGGGGCCGCCCGGCAATCAGCCCCAGCATTTT. The chain carries TRBV19 and TRBJ1-5; possibly TRBD1 for D (5 bases). The CDR3 is 15 residues long. V was pared by 5 bases and J by 2 bases, with 13 bases between. Germline-derived CDR1 and CDR2 are LNHDA and SQIVND (reference sequence).

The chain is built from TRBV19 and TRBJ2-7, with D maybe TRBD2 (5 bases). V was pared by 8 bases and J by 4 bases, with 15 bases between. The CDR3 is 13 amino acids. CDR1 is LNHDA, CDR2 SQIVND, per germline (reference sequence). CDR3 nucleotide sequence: TGTGCCAGTCGACTGAGGGATCGGTACGAGCAGTACTTC. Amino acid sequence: CASRLRDRYEQYF.

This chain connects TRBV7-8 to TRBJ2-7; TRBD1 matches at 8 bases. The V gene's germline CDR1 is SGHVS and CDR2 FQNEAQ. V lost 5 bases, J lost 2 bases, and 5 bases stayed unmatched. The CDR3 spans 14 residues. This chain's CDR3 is CASSLGTGPYEQYF. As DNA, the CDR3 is TGTGCCAGCAGCCTCGGGACAGGACCCTACGAGCAGTACTTC.

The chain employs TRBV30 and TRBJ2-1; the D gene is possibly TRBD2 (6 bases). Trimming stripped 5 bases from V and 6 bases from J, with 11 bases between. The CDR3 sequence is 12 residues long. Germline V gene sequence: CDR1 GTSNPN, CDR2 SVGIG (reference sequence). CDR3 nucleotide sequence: TGTGCCTGGGGGAGGTCGGTCAATGAGCAGTTCTTC. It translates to CAWGRSVNEQFF.

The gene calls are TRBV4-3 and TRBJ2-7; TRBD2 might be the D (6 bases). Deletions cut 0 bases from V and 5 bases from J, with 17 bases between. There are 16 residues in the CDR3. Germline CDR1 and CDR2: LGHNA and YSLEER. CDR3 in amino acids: CASSQDIPPTSDEQYF. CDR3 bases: TGCGCCAGCAGCCAAGATATCCCACCGACTAGTGACGAGCAGTACTTC.

The CDR3 DNA sequence: TGTGCCAGTAGTCTAAAGGGACAGCCTGAGAATTCACCCCTCCACTTT. Its translation: CASSLKGQPENSPLHF. The rearrangement links TRBV19 to TRBJ1-6, with 7 bases that match TRBD1. V gave up 5 bases and J gave up 7 bases; unmatched junction bases: 11. CDR1 is LNHDA, CDR2 SQIVND, per germline (reference sequence). The CDR3 extends over 16 amino acids.

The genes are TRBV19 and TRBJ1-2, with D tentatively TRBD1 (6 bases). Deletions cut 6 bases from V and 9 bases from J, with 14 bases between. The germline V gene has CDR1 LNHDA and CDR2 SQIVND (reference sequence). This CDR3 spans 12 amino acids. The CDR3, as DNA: TGTGCCAGTAGCCGACAGGTCGGAAGCTACACCTTC. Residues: CASSRQVGSYTF.

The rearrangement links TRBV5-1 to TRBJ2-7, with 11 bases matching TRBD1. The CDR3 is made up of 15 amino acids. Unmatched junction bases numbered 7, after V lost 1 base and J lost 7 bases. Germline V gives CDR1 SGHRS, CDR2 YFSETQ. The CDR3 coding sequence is TGCGCCAGCAGCTTGTCCGGACAGGGGGCGGAGGAGCAGTACTTC. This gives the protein CASSLSGQGAEEQYF.

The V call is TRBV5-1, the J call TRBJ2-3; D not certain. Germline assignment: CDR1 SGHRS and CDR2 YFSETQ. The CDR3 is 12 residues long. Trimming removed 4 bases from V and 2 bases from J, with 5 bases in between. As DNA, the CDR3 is TGCGCCAGCAGCCTTTCCACAGATACGCAGTATTTT. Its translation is CASSLSTDTQYF.

CDR3 protein: CASSWTLAGELFF. The CDR3 DNA is TGTGCCAGCAGTTGGACTTTGGCCGGGGAGCTGTTTTTT. V usage is TRBV7-9 and J usage is TRBJ2-2; maybe TRBD2 (5 bases). Trimming left V 6 bases short and J 6 bases short, with 11 bases between. The CDR3 covers 13 residues. Germline-derived CDR1 and CDR2 are SEHNR and FQNEAQ (reference sequence).

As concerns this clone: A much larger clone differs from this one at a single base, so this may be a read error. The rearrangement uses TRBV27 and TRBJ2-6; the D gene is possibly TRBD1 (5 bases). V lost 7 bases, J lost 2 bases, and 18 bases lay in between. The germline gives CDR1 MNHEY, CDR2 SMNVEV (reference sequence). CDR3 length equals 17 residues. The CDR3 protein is CASNSTDRHPGANVLTF. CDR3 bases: TGTGCCAGCAATTCCACCGACAGACATCCTGGGGCCAACGTCCTGACTTTC.

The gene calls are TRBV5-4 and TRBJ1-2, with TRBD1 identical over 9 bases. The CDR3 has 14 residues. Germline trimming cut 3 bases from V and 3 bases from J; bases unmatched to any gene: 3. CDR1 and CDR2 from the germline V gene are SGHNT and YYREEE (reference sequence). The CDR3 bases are TGTGCCAGCAGCTCGGACAGGGGAGACTATGGCTACACCTTC. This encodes CASSSDRGDYGYTF.

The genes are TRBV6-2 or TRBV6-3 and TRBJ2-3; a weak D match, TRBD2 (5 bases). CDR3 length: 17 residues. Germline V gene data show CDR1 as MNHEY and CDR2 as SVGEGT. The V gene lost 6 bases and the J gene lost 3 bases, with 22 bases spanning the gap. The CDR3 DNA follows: TGTGCCAGCAGCCCCACGGGAAAGGGAATGGGGACAGATACGCAGTATTTT. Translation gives CASSPTGKGMGTDTQYF.

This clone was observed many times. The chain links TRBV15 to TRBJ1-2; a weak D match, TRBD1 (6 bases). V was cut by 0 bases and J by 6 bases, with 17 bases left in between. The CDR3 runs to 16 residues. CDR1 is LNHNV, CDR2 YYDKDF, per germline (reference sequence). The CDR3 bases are TGTGCCACCAGCAGAGAGAAGGGGACAACTTCGAATGGCTACACCTTC. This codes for CATSREKGTTSNGYTF.

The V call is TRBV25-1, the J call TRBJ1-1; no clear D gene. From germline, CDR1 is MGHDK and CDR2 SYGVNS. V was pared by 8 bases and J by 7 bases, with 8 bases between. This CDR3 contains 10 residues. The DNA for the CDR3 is TGTGCCAGCGGAGAGATTGAAGCTTTCTTT. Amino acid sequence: CASGEIEAFF.

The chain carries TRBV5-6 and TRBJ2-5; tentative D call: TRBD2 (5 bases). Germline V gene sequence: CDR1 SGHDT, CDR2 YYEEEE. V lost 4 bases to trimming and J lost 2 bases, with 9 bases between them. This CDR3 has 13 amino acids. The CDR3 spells CASSPGRQETQYF. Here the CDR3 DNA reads TGTGCCAGCAGCCCGGGAAGGCAAGAGACCCAGTACTTC. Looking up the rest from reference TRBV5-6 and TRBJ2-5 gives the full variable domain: DAGVTQSPTHLIKTRGQQVTLRCSPKSGHDTVSWYQQALGQGPQFIFQYYEEEERQRGNFPDRFSGHQFPNYSSELNVNALLLGDSALYLCASSPGRQETQYFGPGTRLLVL.

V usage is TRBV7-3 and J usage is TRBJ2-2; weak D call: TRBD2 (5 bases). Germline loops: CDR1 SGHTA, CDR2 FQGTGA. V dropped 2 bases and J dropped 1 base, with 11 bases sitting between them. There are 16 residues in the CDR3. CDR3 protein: CASSLEGRKNTGELFF. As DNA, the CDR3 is TGTGCCAGCAGCTTAGAGGGTAGGAAGAACACCGGGGAGCTGTTTTTT.

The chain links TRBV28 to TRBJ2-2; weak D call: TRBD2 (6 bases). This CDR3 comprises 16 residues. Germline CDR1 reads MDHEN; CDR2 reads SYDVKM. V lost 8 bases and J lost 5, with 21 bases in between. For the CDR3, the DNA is TGTGCCAGCGGCATACCGGGACTCTCAGAGACCGGGGAGCTGTTTTTT. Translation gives CASGIPGLSETGELFF.